A selection of T cell receptor beta chains follows, all from one sample in a study of cytomegalovirus exposure and HLA in healthy donors. TCRdb's copy holds only in-frame clones and misses some; the assay was immunoSEQ multiplex PCR. Of some 140,000 clones listed, nearly 80% are singletons. The material sequenced was PBMCs. The source of these receptors is a man aged 25 to 45 in good health and CMV-seronegative. The CDR3 runs from the conserved cysteine through the conserved F or W. Fields, in order: J gene, clone size, V gene, D gene, CDR3 DNA, CDR3 protein. A D gene is named only where the DNA matches it firmly. Clone size, where shown, is once, few, many, or a class for clones that have expanded.

J gene: TRBJ2-7; clone size: few; V gene: TRBV6-1; D gene: TRBD1; CDR3 DNA: TGTGCCACCTTGCGGGGGACAGGGGCTTCCTACGAGCAGTACTTC; CDR3 protein: CATLRGTGASYEQYF
J gene: TRBJ1-2; clone size: .; V gene: TRBV6-1; D gene: .; CDR3 DNA: TGTGCCAGCAACGCAGGGGCGGTTGACTATGGCTACACCTTC; CDR3 protein: CASNAGAVDYGYTF
J gene: TRBJ2-1; clone size: .; V gene: TRBV9; D gene: TRBD2; CDR3 DNA: TGTGCCAGCAGCGCTAGCGGGACGTTCTACAATGAGCAGTTCTTC; CDR3 protein: CASSASGTFYNEQFF
J gene: TRBJ2-7; clone size: .; V gene: TRBV19; D gene: TRBD1; CDR3 DNA: TGTGCCAGTAGTCCGGGGACAGGGGTCCACGAGCAGTACTTC; CDR3 protein: CASSPGTGVHEQYF
J gene: TRBJ2-3; clone size: .; V gene: TRBV27; D gene: .; CDR3 DNA: TGTGCCAGCAGCGCCCTAGCGAACACAGATACGCAGTATTTT; CDR3 protein: CASSALANTDTQYF
J gene: TRBJ1-1; clone size: .; V gene: TRBV6-6; D gene: .; CDR3 DNA: TGTGCCAGCAGTAAAAGGGACACGAACACTGAAGCTTTCTTT; CDR3 protein: CASSKRDTNTEAFF
J gene: TRBJ2-3; clone size: .; V gene: TRBV23-1; D gene: .; CDR3 DNA: TGCGCCAGCAGTCCAACCGGGGGGCCTAGCACAGATACGCAGTATTTT; CDR3 protein: CASSPTGGPSTDTQYF
J gene: TRBJ2-5; clone size: once; V gene: TRBV15; D gene: TRBD2; CDR3 DNA: TGTGCCACCAGCAGAGGACAAGTAACTAGCGAGCAAGAGACCCAGTACTTC; CDR3 protein: CATSRGQVTSEQETQYF
J gene: TRBJ2-1; clone size: .; V gene: TRBV5-1; D gene: TRBD2; CDR3 DNA: TGCGCCAGCAGCTTCTTAGACGGGAGGTCCTACAATGAGCAGTTCTTC; CDR3 protein: CASSFLDGRSYNEQFF
J gene: TRBJ2-2; clone size: few; V gene: TRBV27; D gene: .; CDR3 DNA: TGTGCCAGCAGCCGGCCGGGACAAATCGGGGAGCTGTTTTTT; CDR3 protein: CASSRPGQIGELFF
J gene: TRBJ2-1; clone size: .; V gene: TRBV10-3; D gene: TRBD2; CDR3 DNA: TGTGCCATCAGTGAGTCTGGGTGGGCGGGAGGGACCTACAATGAGCAGTTCTTC; CDR3 protein: CAISESGWAGGTYNEQFF
J gene: TRBJ1-4; clone size: .; V gene: TRBV25-1; D gene: .; CDR3 DNA: TGTGCCAGCAGTTTGGGAGAGGGATCTAATGAAAAACTGTTTTTT; CDR3 protein: CASSLGEGSNEKLFF
J gene: TRBJ2-5; clone size: .; V gene: TRBV18; D gene: .; CDR3 DNA: TGTGCCAGCTCACTGGGGGGTTGGCAAGAGACCCAGTACTTC; CDR3 protein: CASSLGGWQETQYF
J gene: TRBJ1-2; clone size: .; V gene: TRBV12-5; D gene: .; CDR3 DNA: TGTGCTAGTGGCCGCAACAGGAATGGCTACACCTTC; CDR3 protein: CASGRNRNGYTF
J gene: TRBJ2-5; clone size: .; V gene: TRBV19; D gene: TRBD2; CDR3 DNA: TGTGCCAGTAGTATCAGCGGGAGGATGCAAGAGACCCAGTACTTC; CDR3 protein: CASSISGRMQETQYF
J gene: TRBJ2-7; clone size: few; V gene: TRBV7-9; D gene: .; CDR3 DNA: TGTTCCAGCAGCGCCGGCGGGCGCGAGCAGTACTTC; CDR3 protein: CSSSAGGREQYF
J gene: TRBJ2-2; clone size: .; V gene: TRBV27; D gene: .; CDR3 DNA: TGTGCCAGCAGTTTAGCAGGGCCGGATACCGGGGAGCTGTTTTTT; CDR3 protein: CASSLAGPDTGELFF
J gene: TRBJ1-5; clone size: .; V gene: TRBV7-9; D gene: .; CDR3 DNA: TGTGCCAGCAGCCCCGGGGAAGTAGGGGGGGCCGGGCAGCCCCAGCATTTT; CDR3 protein: CASSPGEVGGAGQPQHF
J gene: TRBJ2-4; clone size: few; V gene: TRBV11-2; D gene: TRBD1; CDR3 DNA: TGTGCCAGCAGCTCACAAGGGGGCCTAGGAGACATTCAGTACTTC; CDR3 protein: CASSSQGGLGDIQYF
J gene: TRBJ1-1; clone size: .; V gene: TRBV6-5; D gene: TRBD1; CDR3 DNA: TGTGCCAGCAGATACAGGGGGCGGATCGAAGCTTTCTTT; CDR3 protein: CASRYRGRIEAFF
J gene: TRBJ2-5; clone size: once; V gene: TRBV7-9; D gene: .; CDR3 DNA: TGTGCCAGCAGCTTGGGCGGGCAGCGAGGGACCCAGTACTTC; CDR3 protein: CASSLGGQRGTQYF
J gene: TRBJ2-3; clone size: .; V gene: TRBV6-1; D gene: .; CDR3 DNA: TGTGCCAGCAGTGATCCTAGCGCGAGCACAGATACGCAGTATTTT; CDR3 protein: CASSDPSASTDTQYF
J gene: TRBJ1-1; clone size: few; V gene: TRBV5-6; D gene: .; CDR3 DNA: TGTGCCAGCAGCTTGATGGCGGGGCCGAACACTGAAGCTTTCTTT; CDR3 protein: CASSLMAGPNTEAFF
J gene: TRBJ1-1; clone size: few; V gene: TRBV7-9; D gene: .; CDR3 DNA: TGTGCCAGCAGCTTAGAAGCTCTCACTGAAGCTTTCTTT; CDR3 protein: CASSLEALTEAFF
J gene: TRBJ2-2; clone size: .; V gene: TRBV29-1; D gene: .; CDR3 DNA: TGCAGCGTCAGGCCGTCCGGGGAGCTGTTTTTT; CDR3 protein: CSVRPSGELFF
J gene: TRBJ2-4; clone size: .; V gene: TRBV6-6; D gene: .; CDR3 DNA: TGTGCCAGCAGAACCCCCGGGGAAGGGTACATTCAGTACTTC; CDR3 protein: CASRTPGEGYIQYF
J gene: TRBJ2-6; clone size: .; V gene: TRBV4-1; D gene: .; CDR3 DNA: TGCGCCAGCAGCCAGGGCAGAACCACCTCTGGGGCCAACGTCCTGACTTTC; CDR3 protein: CASSQGRTTSGANVLTF
J gene: TRBJ1-1; clone size: .; V gene: TRBV7-9; D gene: .; CDR3 DNA: TGTGCCAGCAGCTTAGTGGGGGGGAACACTGAAGCTTTCTTT; CDR3 protein: CASSLVGGNTEAFF
J gene: TRBJ2-3; clone size: few; V gene: TRBV7-6; D gene: .; CDR3 DNA: TGTGCCAGCAGCTTAGCCCGGCTTAGGGGAAGTTCAGATACGCAGTATTTT; CDR3 protein: CASSLARLRGSSDTQYF
J gene: TRBJ2-1; clone size: .; V gene: TRBV6-5; D gene: TRBD2; CDR3 DNA: TGTGCCAGCAGTTACTCGGGACTACAATACAATGAGCAGTTCTTC; CDR3 protein: CASSYSGLQYNEQFF
J gene: TRBJ2-5; clone size: .; V gene: TRBV9; D gene: TRBD2; CDR3 DNA: TGTGCCAGCAGCGTAGGGGTTAGCGGGACTCAAGAGACCCAGTACTTC; CDR3 protein: CASSVGVSGTQETQYF
J gene: TRBJ1-6; clone size: .; V gene: TRBV6-6; D gene: .; CDR3 DNA: TGTGCCAGCAGCACTAGACAGGTGTATAATTCACCCCTCCACTTT; CDR3 protein: CASSTRQVYNSPLHF
J gene: TRBJ1-6; clone size: .; V gene: TRBV30; D gene: .; CDR3 DNA: TGTGCCTGGAACCCTGACGACAATTCCCTCCCTAATTCACCCCTCCACTTT; CDR3 protein: CAWNPDDNSLPNSPLHF
J gene: TRBJ2-7; clone size: .; V gene: TRBV28; D gene: .; CDR3 DNA: TGTGCCAGCAGTCCTCCACCTCTAGGAGAGCAGTACTTC; CDR3 protein: CASSPPPLGEQYF
J gene: TRBJ1-1; clone size: .; V gene: TRBV5-1; D gene: .; CDR3 DNA: TGCGCCAGCAGAGAAGGACGGGAGGGGACTGAAGCTTTCTTT; CDR3 protein: CASREGREGTEAFF
J gene: TRBJ1-5; clone size: once; V gene: TRBV30; D gene: .; CDR3 DNA: TGTGCCTGGGGGGGGGAAAATAGCAATCAGCCCCAGCATTTT; CDR3 protein: CAWGGENSNQPQHF
J gene: TRBJ2-1; clone size: .; V gene: TRBV11-2; D gene: TRBD2; CDR3 DNA: TGTGCCAGCAGCTTCGGTGGCCTAGCGGGAGGACGTGAGCAGTTCTTC; CDR3 protein: CASSFGGLAGGREQFF
J gene: TRBJ1-2; clone size: few; V gene: TRBV2; D gene: .; CDR3 DNA: TGTGCCAGCAGTTCCACAGGACACCTCAGGGGCTACACCTTC; CDR3 protein: CASSSTGHLRGYTF
J gene: TRBJ2-7; clone size: .; V gene: TRBV10-3; D gene: TRBD1; CDR3 DNA: TGTGCCATCAGTGACCAACAGGGGGGCGAGCAGTACTTC; CDR3 protein: CAISDQQGGEQYF
J gene: TRBJ2-6; clone size: .; V gene: TRBV14; D gene: .; CDR3 DNA: TGTGCCAGCAGCACAGAACCGTTGGCTGGGGCCAACGTCCTGACTTTC; CDR3 protein: CASSTEPLAGANVLTF
J gene: TRBJ2-1; clone size: .; V gene: TRBV28; D gene: .; CDR3 DNA: TGTGCCAGCCTCCGCCCACAGGGCGCTAGACAGTTCTTC; CDR3 protein: CASLRPQGARQFF
J gene: TRBJ1-4; clone size: .; V gene: TRBV11-1; D gene: TRBD1; CDR3 DNA: TGTGCCAGCAGCCGGGGACAGGGAGATGAAAAACTGTTTTTT; CDR3 protein: CASSRGQGDEKLFF
J gene: TRBJ2-1; clone size: few; V gene: TRBV5-1; D gene: .; CDR3 DNA: TGCGCCAGCAGCTCGGAGGGGGCGAGCTCCTACAATGAGCAGTTCTTC; CDR3 protein: CASSSEGASSYNEQFF
J gene: TRBJ1-4; clone size: few; V gene: TRBV7-8; D gene: TRBD1; CDR3 DNA: TGTGCCAGCAGCTTAAGAGACAGGGCATCAACTAATGAAAAACTGTTTTTT; CDR3 protein: CASSLRDRASTNEKLFF
J gene: TRBJ1-1; clone size: .; V gene: TRBV15; D gene: .; CDR3 DNA: TGTGCCACCAGCAGAGTTCAGGGGAGGGGTTTGGCTTTCTTT; CDR3 protein: CATSRVQGRGLAFF
J gene: TRBJ2-7; clone size: .; V gene: TRBV4-1; D gene: TRBD2; CDR3 DNA: TGCGCCAGCAGCCAAGGTGATGGGAGGGCCGGTGAGCAGTACTTC; CDR3 protein: CASSQGDGRAGEQYF
J gene: TRBJ2-7; clone size: .; V gene: TRBV2; D gene: .; CDR3 DNA: TGTGCCAGCAGTGTCGGTTTATTCTACGAGCAGTACTTC; CDR3 protein: CASSVGLFYEQYF
J gene: TRBJ2-7; clone size: .; V gene: TRBV28; D gene: TRBD2; CDR3 DNA: TGTGCCAGCAGCTTAGCGGGAGTAAAGGACGAGCAGTACTTC; CDR3 protein: CASSLAGVKDEQYF
J gene: TRBJ2-7; clone size: few; V gene: TRBV27; D gene: TRBD1; CDR3 DNA: TGTGCCAGCAGCCCACTCGGACAGGGGGATTACGAGCAGTACTTC; CDR3 protein: CASSPLGQGDYEQYF
J gene: TRBJ2-3; clone size: .; V gene: TRBV5-4; D gene: TRBD2; CDR3 DNA: TGTGCCAGCAGCAAATATAGCGGGGGATACACAGATACGCAGTATTTT; CDR3 protein: CASSKYSGGYTDTQYF
J gene: TRBJ2-3; clone size: .; V gene: TRBV7-7; D gene: TRBD2; CDR3 DNA: TGTGCTAGCAGCTTTACAACGGGAGGGGCAGATACGCAGTATTTT; CDR3 protein: CASSFTTGGADTQYF
J gene: TRBJ1-5; clone size: .; V gene: TRBV30; D gene: .; CDR3 DNA: TGTGCCTGGAGTGTACTGGGGCGAGGCAATCAGCCCCAGCATTTT; CDR3 protein: CAWSVLGRGNQPQHF
J gene: TRBJ2-7; clone size: .; V gene: TRBV27; D gene: TRBD2; CDR3 DNA: TGTGCCAGCAGTCCCGGACTAGCCGAGCAGTACTTC; CDR3 protein: CASSPGLAEQYF
J gene: TRBJ1-2; clone size: .; V gene: TRBV4-1; D gene: .; CDR3 DNA: TGCGCCAGCAGCCCCCTGGGGGCAGGCTATGGCTACACCTTC; CDR3 protein: CASSPLGAGYGYTF
J gene: TRBJ2-2; clone size: .; V gene: TRBV5-4; D gene: .; CDR3 DNA: TGTGCCAGCAGCTTGAATGCAGGGACGAACACCGGGGAGCTGTTTTTT; CDR3 protein: CASSLNAGTNTGELFF
J gene: TRBJ2-3; clone size: .; V gene: TRBV5-1; D gene: TRBD2; CDR3 DNA: TGCGCCAGCAGCTTCGTAGCGGGAGGTAGAAAAGATACGCAGTATTTT; CDR3 protein: CASSFVAGGRKDTQYF
J gene: TRBJ2-7; clone size: .; V gene: TRBV7-2; D gene: TRBD2; CDR3 DNA: TGTGCCAGCAGCTTAACCTCCATAGCGGGAGGGCCCCAGCAGTACTTC; CDR3 protein: CASSLTSIAGGPQQYF
J gene: TRBJ2-7; clone size: .; V gene: TRBV5-6; D gene: TRBD2; CDR3 DNA: TGTGCCAGCAGCTTACTAGCGGGAGAGCTCGAGCAGTACTTC; CDR3 protein: CASSLLAGELEQYF
J gene: TRBJ1-4; clone size: once; V gene: TRBV28; D gene: TRBD1; CDR3 DNA: TGTGCCAGCAGTTCGACAGGGGGAGGCGAAAAACTGTTTTTT; CDR3 protein: CASSSTGGGEKLFF